These 30 T cell receptor beta chains came from one sample sequenced in a study of T cell responses to AZD1222 COVID-19 vaccine. Assay used: immunoSEQ multiplex PCR; TCRdb lists only in-frame clones, some missing. The repertoire holds 120,000 to 150,000 clones, around 90% seen once, with about 4.1% in the top ten. The material was peripheral blood, obtained 28 days after the second AZD1222 dose. Every receptor here comes from an adult who received the AZD1222 COVID-19 vaccine.

V usage is TRBV21-1 and J usage is TRBJ2-5; the table's D call, TRBD1, was not checked against the DNA. TRBV21-1 is a listed pseudogene. The CDR3 sequence is 15 residues long. Written as DNA, the CDR3 is TGTGCCAGCAGCAAACAACTGGACAGGGCGGAGACCCAGTACTTC. This encodes CASSKQLDRAETQYF.

This CDR3 is CASSPQGHPYEQYF. Here the CDR3 DNA reads TGTGCCAGCAGCCCCCAAGGACATCCTTACGAGCAGTACTTC. V and J are TRBV11-1 and TRBJ2-7; D is possibly TRBD1 (5 bases). There are 14 residues in the CDR3. Deletions cut 5 bases from V and 4 bases from J, with 15 bases between. Looked up from germline, CDR1 is SGHAT and CDR2 is FQDESV (reference sequence).

The chain recombines TRBV6-6 with TRBJ2-7; 8 nucleotides agree with TRBD2. Germline V gene data show CDR1 as MNHNY and CDR2 as SVGAGI (reference sequence). The junction had 5 bases not matched to a gene; V was cut back by 10 bases and J by 0 bases. The CDR3 extends over 13 amino acids. CDR3 in DNA: TGTGCCACGCTAGCGGGTGGCTCCTACGAGCAGTACTTC. The encoded protein is CATLAGGSYEQYF.

The V call is TRBV6-6, the J call TRBJ2-2; possible D gene TRBD2, 6 bases. Trimming removed 2 bases from V and 0 bases from J, with 10 bases in between. This CDR3 is built from 16 residues. The V gene's germline CDR1 is MNHNY and CDR2 SVGAGI (reference sequence). Here the CDR3 reads CASSYLTSPNTGELFF. In DNA form, the CDR3 reads TGTGCCAGCAGTTACCTGACTAGTCCGAACACCGGGGAGCTGTTTTTT.

The chain combines TRBV29-1 with TRBJ2-2, with 8 bases that match TRBD1. The CDR3 length is 14 residues. The germline gives CDR1 SQVTM, CDR2 ANQGSEA. Unmatched junction bases numbered 9, after V lost 7 bases and J lost 5 bases. The CDR3 region has the DNA TGCAGCGCCGGACAGGGTATTCGGACCGGGGAGCTGTTTTTT. This gives the protein CSAGQGIRTGELFF.

The genes are TRBV5-1 and TRBJ1-4; D perhaps matches TRBD1 (5 bases). Per germline, CDR1 SGHRS and CDR2 YFSETQ. Trimming stripped 4 bases from V and 0 bases from J, with 13 bases between. This CDR3 has 16 residues. This CDR3 is CASSLRDGATNEKLFF. Written as DNA, the CDR3 is TGCGCCAGCAGCCTCCGGGACGGAGCAACTAATGAAAAACTGTTTTTT.

V and J are TRBV19 and TRBJ1-4; maybe TRBD1 (6 bases). Between the trimmed V and J ends, which lost 8 bases and 0 bases, there was a span of 16 bases. This CDR3 comprises 16 residues. Germline CDR1 is LNHDA and CDR2 is SQIVND (reference sequence). As DNA, the CDR3 is TGTGCCAGTCGAAGGGGGGCGGCTGCAACTAATGAAAAACTGTTTTTT. As protein: CASRRGAAATNEKLFF.

J is TRBJ2-5 and V is TRBV5-1, with TRBD1 identical over 12 bases. The CDR3 consists of 15 residues. The V gene's germline CDR1 is SGHRS and CDR2 YFSETQ. The V gene end was trimmed by 3 bases and the J gene end by 3 bases; junction bases not matched to a gene: 3. The CDR3 spells CASSSGTGGEETQYF. DNA of the CDR3: TGCGCCAGCAGCTCCGGGACAGGGGGCGAAGAGACCCAGTACTTC.

The chain is built from TRBV3-1 (or the pseudogene TRBV3-2) and TRBJ2-7; no definite D call. The CDR3 is made up of 15 amino acids. CDR1 LGHDT and CDR2 YNNKEL come from the germline V gene (reference sequence). V gave up 2 bases and J gave up 7 bases, with 18 bases separating them. CDR3 coding DNA: TGTGCCAGCAGCCAAAGGTTCGCCTCAGCAGGAGAGCAGTACTTC. This gives the protein CASSQRFASAGEQYF.

This chain connects TRBV10-3 to TRBJ1-2, with TRBD1 identical over 12 bases. V lost 6 bases to trimming and J lost 8 bases; unmatched junction nucleotides: 7. CDR3 size: 14 residues. The germline gives CDR1 ENHRY, CDR2 SYGVKD. CDR3 DNA: TGTGCCATCAGCTTGGGACAGGGGGCGTGGGGCTACACCTTC. This sequence encodes CAISLGQGAWGYTF.

V and J are TRBV19 and TRBJ2-1, with D perhaps given as TRBD1 or TRBD2 (5 bases each). V lost 5 bases and J lost 7, with 9 bases in between. Germline V CDR1 and CDR2: LNHDA, SQIVND (reference sequence). The CDR3 loop spans 12 amino acids. DNA for the CDR3: TGTGCCAGTAGTCTAGGGGAGAATGAGCAGTTCTTC. It yields the protein CASSLGENEQFF.

V gene TRBV5-1 combines with J gene TRBJ2-7; D perhaps matches TRBD1 (6 bases). Germline assignment: CDR1 SGHRS and CDR2 YFSETQ. V lost 7 bases, J lost 2 bases, and 22 bases lay in between. The CDR3 is 16 amino acids. The CDR3: CASYDIGDISTYEQYF. In nucleotides, the CDR3 is TGCGCCAGCTATGACATCGGGGACATTAGTACCTACGAGCAGTACTTC.

This rearrangement joins TRBV27 to TRBJ1-5, with D unresolved. The CDR3 is made up of 17 amino acids. V shed 6 bases and J shed 1 base, with 19 bases lying between them. Germline CDR1 reads MNHEY; CDR2 reads SMNVEV (reference sequence). CDR3 coding DNA: TGTGCCAGCAGCCCCGGGTCAGGTTTTGGGAGCAATCAGCCCCAGCATTTT. This sequence encodes CASSPGSGFGSNQPQHF.

The chain uses TRBV6-6 and TRBJ2-7, with D perhaps assigned TRBD1 or TRBD2 (5 bases each). V was clipped by 0 bases and J by 4 bases, with 16 bases between them. Germline V gene sequence: CDR1 MNHNY, CDR2 SVGAGI (reference sequence). This CDR3 comprises 16 residues. The CDR3 protein is CASSYSWESTGYEQYF. The CDR3 DNA follows: TGTGCCAGCAGTTACTCTTGGGAGTCTACAGGTTACGAGCAGTACTTC.

The CDR3 coding sequence is TGTGCCAGCAGTTTATCACGGAACAATGAGCAGTTCTTC. Translation gives CASSLSRNNEQFF. The V gene is TRBV27, the J gene TRBJ2-1, with D hard to call. Trimming removed 0 bases from V and 5 bases from J, with 5 bases in between. The CDR3 has 13 residues. Germline CDR1 reads MNHEY; CDR2 reads SMNVEV (reference sequence).

This chain links TRBV5-4 with TRBJ1-4, with D unresolved. The CDR3 sequence is 14 residues long. V was clipped by 0 bases and J by 2 bases, with 5 bases between them. Germline CDR1 SGHNT, CDR2 YYREEE (reference sequence). CDR3 bases: TGTGCCAGCAGCTTGGACGGCACTAATGAAAAACTGTTTTTT. It yields the protein CASSLDGTNEKLFF.

The chain is built from TRBV11-2 and TRBJ1-1; perhaps TRBD1 as D (6 bases). Germline V lookup: CDR1 SGHAT, CDR2 FQNNGV. V gave up 6 bases and J gave up 5 bases, with 19 bases separating them. The CDR3 is 15 residues long. The CDR3 protein is CASSRTTGSGTEAFF. The CDR3 region has the DNA TGTGCCAGCAGTCGAACAACAGGGTCTGGTACTGAAGCTTTCTTT.

The CDR3 nucleotides are TGTGCCAGCAGTTCGGGATCCCGGGGCGGTACGCAGTATTTT. This gives the protein CASSSGSRGGTQYF. This chain connects TRBV6-2 or TRBV6-3 to TRBJ2-3; either TRBD1 or TRBD2 may fit D (5 bases each). The germline V and J ends were trimmed by 4 bases and 8 bases, with 16 bases remaining between them. The CDR3 runs 14 residues. Germline V gene sequence: CDR1 MNHEY, CDR2 SVGEGT.

The rearrangement uses TRBV6-5 and TRBJ2-7; a weak D match, TRBD2 (5 bases). Per germline, CDR1 MNHEY and CDR2 SVGAGI. CDR3 length: 12 residues. V was pared by 6 bases and J by 10 bases, with 16 bases between. The CDR3 reads CASSEGTAVQYF. CDR3 DNA: TGTGCCAGCAGCGAGGGTACGGCAGTCCAGTACTTC.

This clone occurred once. The genes are TRBV23-1 and TRBJ1-1; a weak D match, TRBD1 (5 bases). TRBV23-1 is an ORF; its function is uncertain. The CDR3 consists of 15 residues. Trimming took 4 bases from V and 0 from J, leaving 12 bases between them. The CDR3 DNA is TGCGCCAGCAGTCCCAGGACACTAATGAACACTGAAGCTTTCTTT. This encodes CASSPRTLMNTEAFF.

V gene TRBV12-3 or TRBV12-4 combines with J gene TRBJ2-7, with D unclear. The CDR3 extends over 12 amino acids. V was pared by 5 bases and J by 5 bases, with 10 bases between. In nucleotides, the CDR3 is TGTGCCAGCAGTCCGTATATTCACGAGCAGTACTTC. The encoded protein is CASSPYIHEQYF.

V usage is TRBV6-5 and J usage is TRBJ1-2, with D possibly matching TRBD1 (6 bases). This CDR3 comprises 14 residues. The V gene lost 6 bases and the J gene lost 4 bases, with 15 bases spanning the gap. Per germline, CDR1 MNHEY and CDR2 SVGAGI. CDR3 region: CASRVDRATYGYTF. The CDR3 DNA is TGTGCCAGCAGAGTGGACAGAGCCACCTATGGCTACACCTTC.

This clone occurred once. This chain connects TRBV4-3 to TRBJ2-1; no reliable D call. This CDR3 has 15 residues. CDR1 LGHNA and CDR2 YSLEER come from the germline V gene. V lost 0 bases and J lost 8, with 14 bases in between. As DNA, the CDR3 is TGCGCCAGCAGCCAAGACCGGCTAGGTTCCGATGAGCAGTTCTTC. Translation: CASSQDRLGSDEQFF.

This rearrangement joins TRBV4-1 to TRBJ2-3; 7 bases line up with TRBD1. Germline V CDR1 and CDR2: MGHRA, YSYEKL. The V segment lost 3 bases and the J segment 8 bases; nucleotides outside the gene matches: 5. The CDR3 has 13 amino acids. CDR3 nucleotide sequence: TGCGCCAGCAGCCAGACAGGGCAGGGTACGCAGTATTTT. Residues: CASSQTGQGTQYF.

The chain combines TRBV9 with TRBJ2-1, with 7 bases that match TRBD1. Trimming took 3 bases from V and 3 from J; bases not matched to a gene: 6. CDR1 is SGDLS, CDR2 YYNGEE, per germline. There are 15 residues in the CDR3. CDR3 nucleotides: TGTGCCAGCAGCGAGTTTACAGGGGTCTACAATGAGCAGTTCTTC. Translation: CASSEFTGVYNEQFF. Variable domain in full (rest from reference TRBV9 and TRBJ2-1): DSGVTQTPKHLITATGQRVTLRCSPRSGDLSVYWYQQSLDQGLQFLIQYYNGEERAKGNILERFSAQQFPDLHSELNLSSLELGDSALYFCASSEFTGVYNEQFFGPGTRLTVL.

V is TRBV9 and J is TRBJ2-7; D is perhaps TRBD1 or TRBD2 (6 bases each). The V gene lost 0 bases and the J gene lost 4 bases, with 14 bases spanning the gap. The CDR3 sequence is 15 residues long. CDR1 and CDR2 (germline): SGDLS, YYNGEE. The CDR3 region has the DNA TGTGCCAGCAGCGTAGGATGGGGGGCCCCTTACGAGCAGTACTTC. Amino acid sequence: CASSVGWGAPYEQYF. The full variable domain, in which reference TRBV9 and TRBJ2-7 provide the parts outside the CDR3, is DSGVTQTPKHLITATGQRVTLRCSPRSGDLSVYWYQQSLDQGLQFLIQYYNGEERAKGNILERFSAQQFPDLHSELNLSSLELGDSALYFCASSVGWGAPYEQYFGPGTRLTVT.

This chain links TRBV6-6 with TRBJ1-4, with D possibly matching TRBD1 (5 bases). The V end lost 2 bases, the J end lost 6 bases, and 10 bases lay between the germline ends. Germline assignment: CDR1 MNHNY and CDR2 SVGAGI (reference sequence). The CDR3 runs to 14 residues. The CDR3 reads CASSYAVGDEKLFF. CDR3 DNA sequence: TGTGCCAGCAGTTACGCGGTGGGGGATGAAAAACTGTTTTTT.

The gene calls are TRBV4-2 and TRBJ1-2; 8 bases align to TRBD1. The J segment lost 4 bases and the V segment lost 2 bases, leaving 6 bases of the junction unmatched. The germline CDR1 and CDR2 sequences are LGHNA and YNFKEQ. CDR3 size: 15 residues. The CDR3 nucleotides are TGTGCCAGCAGCCAAATCGGGACAGGTCCCTATGGCTACACCTTC. Its protein product is CASSQIGTGPYGYTF.

The chain combines TRBV19 with TRBJ2-1; TRBD2 is a possible D gene (6 bases). The CDR3 is 12 residues long. Trimming pared 5 bases from V and 7 bases from J, leaving 9 bases between. The germline V gene encodes CDR1 LNHDA and CDR2 SQIVND (reference sequence). For the CDR3, the DNA is TGTGCCAGTAGTTTGACTAGTAATGAGCAGTTCTTC. Amino acids: CASSLTSNEQFF.

The chain combines TRBV5-4 with TRBJ2-5; 7 nucleotides agree with TRBD2. The CDR3 is 14 amino acids. V dropped 3 bases and J dropped 5; count of bases not matched to a gene: 7. Germline loops: CDR1 SGHNT, CDR2 YYREEE (reference sequence). CDR3 in DNA: TGTGCCAGCAGCTCCAGACTAGCACTGGAGACCCAGTACTTC. The encoded protein is CASSSRLALETQYF.